The rows below give T cell receptor beta chains drawn from one sample of a study of T cell repertoires in cytomegalovirus infection. In TCRdb, the reads were re-called with MiXCR into one record per CDR3 protein. The data show roughly 720,000 distinct CDR3 sequences, 35% to 45% seen once. Material for sequencing was PBMCs. These receptors were taken from a human donor in good health (CMV status not recorded). Some clones in this sample may be carry-over from other donors' samples. The CDR3 runs from the conserved cysteine through the conserved F or W. D genes are given only for firm matches. The size of a clone is reported for some rows only, either as once, few or many, or as a class for expanded clones.

D,V,J,size,DNA,CDR3
.,TRBV7-8,TRBJ2-2,many,TGTGCCAGCAGCTTAGTGGGGGGGACAGCCGGGGAGCTGTTTTTT,CASSLVGGTAGELFF
.,TRBV7-6,TRBJ2-2,.,TGTGCCAGCAGCTTAAGCGGGCATCGGAACACCGGGGAGCTGTTTTTT,CASSLSGHRNTGELFF
.,TRBV7-9,TRBJ1-4,.,TGTGCCAGCAGCTTAGAGAGGTTGGGGACTAATGAAAAACTGTTTTTT,CASSLERLGTNEKLFF
TRBD1,TRBV7-2,TRBJ1-2,many,TGTGCCAGCAGCTTAACAGGGGGAAAGGCAAACTATGGCTACACCTTC,CASSLTGGKANYGYTF
.,TRBV6-5,TRBJ1-6,.,TGTGCCAGCAAGCCAGAAGCCTGGAATTCACCCCTCCACTTT,CASKPEAWNSPLHF
.,TRBV7-8,TRBJ1-1,many,TGTGCCAGCAGCTTAGGTCTCGGGGCTTTCGGCACTGAAGCTTTCTTT,CASSLGLGAFGTEAFF
.,TRBV28,TRBJ2-1,few,TGTGCCAGCAGTCCCCCTTCCCCCAACAATGAGCAGTTCTTC,CASSPPSPNNEQFF
.,TRBV28,TRBJ1-1,.,TGTGCCAGCAGTCTCAACAGGGAGCGCGGGGTCAGTATGAACACTGAAGCTTTCTTT,CASSLNRERGVSMNTEAFF
TRBD2,TRBV28,TRBJ2-7,few,TGTGCCAGCAGTTCGTTTTATAGCGGGAGGGTGTACGAGCAGTACTTC,CASSSFYSGRVYEQYF
TRBD2,TRBV9,TRBJ2-3,.,TGTGCCAGCAGCGCAGGGACTAGCGGGGCCTACACAGATACGCAGTATTTT,CASSAGTSGAYTDTQYF
TRBD2,TRBV20-1,TRBJ2-7,.,TGCAGTGCTCCACCCCCGGAACTAGCGGGAGACTACGAGCAGTACTTC,CSAPPPELAGDYEQYF